Presented here are 27 T cell receptor beta chains from one specimen sequenced in a study of beta chain features in type 1 diabetes. Study-wide points: People with Type 1 diabetes carried modestly yet significantly shorter TCRB CDR3s in all four CD4+ subsets.

Which antigens these TCRs recognize remains unknown. Expressed TCRB transcripts were sequenced because the isolated RNA had all been reverse transcribed beforehand. TCRdb's copy holds only in-frame clones and misses some; the assay was immunoSEQ multiplex PCR. This table holds fewer than 300,000 clones, over 20% found once. The sample was naive CD4+ T cells from blood. All receptors come from a woman aged 35 to 49 with type 1 diabetes.

The rearrangement links TRBV4-3 to TRBJ1-2; D gene unclear. Per germline, CDR1 LGHNA and CDR2 YSLEER. V was cut by 0 bases and J by 4 bases, with 9 bases left in between. The CDR3 loop spans 14 amino acids. The DNA of the CDR3 is TGCGCCAGCAGCCAAGATGAGGGCCTCTATGGCTACACCTTC. Its translation: CASSQDEGLYGYTF.

The chain employs TRBV4-2 and TRBJ1-1, with 9 bases fitting TRBD1. The CDR3 extends over 15 amino acids. V lost 3 bases and J lost 3; bases outside the gene matches: 5. Germline values: CDR1 LGHNA, CDR2 YNFKEQ. For the CDR3, the DNA is TGTGCCAGCAGCCAGGGACAGGGTCCGGACACTGAAGCTTTCTTT. Translated: CASSQGQGPDTEAFF.

The chain joins TRBV27 to TRBJ1-1; D might be TRBD1 (5 bases). V dropped 5 bases and J dropped 1 base, with 23 bases sitting between them. Germline V gene sequence: CDR1 MNHEY, CDR2 SMNVEV (reference sequence). The CDR3 has 18 residues. The CDR3 nucleotides read TGTGCCAGCAGTCCCAGAATCGGGGGGAGTCGGGGGAACACTGAAGCTTTCTTT. Translating gives CASSPRIGGSRGNTEAFF.

This chain connects TRBV29-1 to TRBJ1-4; 7 bases fit TRBD1. The trim removed 6 bases at V and 2 bases at J, leaving 6 bases unmatched. The CDR3 loop spans 14 amino acids. Germline assignment: CDR1 SQVTM and CDR2 ANQGSEA. The CDR3 region has the DNA TGCAGCGTGGGTGACAGGGACACTAATGAAAAACTGTTTTTT. This gives the protein CSVGDRDTNEKLFF.

The rearrangement joins TRBV9 to TRBJ2-6; possibly TRBD2 for D (5 bases). Trimming took 3 bases from V and 4 from J, leaving 8 bases between them. Germline V CDR1 and CDR2: SGDLS, YYNGEE. The CDR3 spans 14 residues. Here the CDR3 reads CASSGSGGANVLTF. CDR3 coding DNA: TGTGCCAGCAGCGGCTCGGGGGGGGCCAACGTCCTGACTTTC.

This clone has more than one count but fewer than ten. The CDR3 DNA reads as TGTGCCAGCAGCCCTGTTAGCCGTGGGTCGCCCCCTAACTATGGCTACACCTTC. Amino acids: CASSPVSRGSPPNYGYTF. The chain employs TRBV7-6 and TRBJ1-2; no reliable D call. There are 18 residues in the CDR3. V shed 5 bases and J shed 0 bases, with 22 bases lying between them. Germline lookup yields CDR1 SGHVS and CDR2 FNYEAQ.

The chain employs TRBV5-1 and TRBJ2-1; 7 bases are shared with TRBD1. The germline V gene encodes CDR1 SGHRS and CDR2 YFSETQ. J gave up 10 bases and V 0 bases, and 10 bases lay outside the gene matches. The CDR3 contains 15 residues. Here the CDR3 reads CASSLVVTGDGEQFF. Written as DNA, the CDR3 is TGCGCCAGCAGCTTGGTCGTCACAGGGGATGGGGAGCAGTTCTTC.

Written as DNA, the CDR3 is TGTGCCAGCAGTTTAGCAGGGACAGGGAAGTACTTC. This sequence encodes CASSLAGTGKYF. The chain joins TRBV27 to TRBJ2-7; 9 nucleotides align to TRBD1. Per the germline V gene, CDR1 is MNHEY and CDR2 is SMNVEV (reference sequence). The CDR3 sequence is 12 residues long. The V segment lost 2 bases and the J segment 11 bases; nucleotides outside the gene matches: 4.

This clone was detected a few times. The rearrangement joins TRBV30 to TRBJ2-5; D possibly corresponds to TRBD2 (5 bases). V lost 1 base to trimming and J lost 5 bases, with 11 bases between them. CDR1 is GTSNPN, CDR2 SVGIG, per germline (reference sequence). This CDR3 spans 13 amino acids. CDR3 sequence (DNA): TGTGCCTGGAGTGAGTCCCAGCGGGAGACCCAGTACTTC. Its translation: CAWSESQRETQYF.

V gene TRBV30 combines with J gene TRBJ1-5; 7 bases map to TRBD1. V gave up 8 bases and J gave up 2 bases; unmatched junction bases: 6. The germline V gene encodes CDR1 GTSNPN and CDR2 SVGIG (reference sequence). The CDR3 extends over 13 amino acids. CDR3 bases: TGTGCCGTTGACAGGGCAGGCAATCAGCCCCAGCATTTT. Its translation: CAVDRAGNQPQHF.

This clone was counted only a few times. This chain connects TRBV2 to TRBJ1-5; D unclear. Trimming stripped 4 bases from V and 4 bases from J, with 11 bases between. The germline V gene has CDR1 SNHLY and CDR2 FYNNEI. This CDR3 has 14 amino acids. The CDR3 is CASSARILNQPQHF. The CDR3 DNA is TGTGCCAGCAGTGCTCGGATACTAAATCAGCCCCAGCATTTT. Variable domain in full (rest from reference TRBV2 and TRBJ1-5): EPEVTQTPSHQVTQMGQEVILRCVPISNHLYFYWYRQILGQKVEFLVSFYNNEISEKSEIFDDQFSVERPDGSNFTLKIRSTKLEDSAMYFCASSARILNQPQHFGDGTRLSIL.

The chain has TRBV7-2 and TRBJ2-7, with 9 bases matching TRBD1. The germline V gene has CDR1 SGHTA and CDR2 FQGNSA. V lost 5 bases to trimming and J lost 6 bases; unmatched junction nucleotides: 8. CDR3 size: 14 residues. For the CDR3, the DNA is TGTGCCAGCAGCGCGGCGGGACAGGGTTTCGAGCAGTACTTC. Amino acid sequence: CASSAAGQGFEQYF.

This chain links TRBV7-9 with TRBJ1-1, with TRBD1 as a possible D gene (5 bases). CDR1 SEHNR and CDR2 FQNEAQ come from the germline V gene (reference sequence). The CDR3 has 16 residues. Deletions cut 5 bases from V and 4 bases from J, with 20 bases between. This chain's CDR3 is CASSPGGDPSATEAFF. The CDR3, as DNA: TGTGCCAGCAGCCCGGGAGGGGACCCCTCGGCCACTGAAGCTTTCTTT.

V and J are TRBV6-5 and TRBJ2-5; D ambiguous. Per germline, CDR1 MNHEY and CDR2 SVGAGI. The ends were cut back, 4 bases at V and 5 bases at J, with 14 bases in the middle. There are 14 residues in the CDR3. CDR3 bases: TGTGCCAGCAGTTCCCGGGTTACGGTGGAGACCCAGTACTTC. Translated, it gives CASSSRVTVETQYF.

This clone has a handful of counts. The V gene is TRBV5-1, the J gene TRBJ2-7; tentatively, D is TRBD1 (6 bases). Germline lookup yields CDR1 SGHRS and CDR2 YFSETQ. V lost 4 bases and J lost 3, with 11 bases in between. The CDR3 runs to 13 residues. CDR3 loop: CASSVRQDYEQYF. DNA of the CDR3: TGCGCCAGCAGCGTTCGACAGGACTACGAGCAGTACTTC.

This clone showed up just a few times. The J gene is TRBJ2-7, the V gene TRBV7-2; D possibly corresponds to TRBD2 (7 bases). The germline V and J ends were trimmed by 9 bases and 4 bases, with 13 bases remaining between them. This CDR3 comprises 12 residues. Germline loops: CDR1 SGHTA, CDR2 FQGNSA. In nucleotides, the CDR3 is TGTGCCAGTCGGCGGGGGACATACGAGCAGTACTTC. Translated: CASRRGTYEQYF.

The V call is TRBV19, the J call TRBJ2-5; no definite D call. Germline CDR1 reads LNHDA; CDR2 reads SQIVND (reference sequence). This CDR3 spans 14 amino acids. Trimming removed 8 bases from V and 1 base from J, with 14 bases in between. Here the CDR3 reads CASSESYLQETQYF. The CDR3 DNA reads TGTGCCAGTTCCGAGAGCTACCTCCAAGAGACCCAGTACTTC.

The genes are TRBV4-3 and TRBJ2-4; 11 nucleotides line up with TRBD1. Germline lookup yields CDR1 LGHNA and CDR2 YSLEER. The CDR3 consists of 15 residues. Germline trimming cut 0 bases from V and 9 bases from J; bases unmatched to any gene: 4. CDR3 DNA: TGCGCCAGCAGCCAAGATGGACAGGGGGCTGGCATTCAGTACTTC. Translation gives CASSQDGQGAGIQYF.

J is TRBJ2-7 and V is TRBV28, with 8 bases matching TRBD1. V lost 8 bases, J lost 5 bases, and 11 bases stayed unmatched. The CDR3 spans 14 residues. CDR1 and CDR2 from the germline V gene are MDHEN and SYDVKM. The CDR3 DNA sequence: TGTGCCAGCGCCCTCCGACAGGGGAACCACGAGCAGTACTTC. Translating gives CASALRQGNHEQYF.

The V call is TRBV5-1, the J call TRBJ2-5; a weak D match, TRBD1 (6 bases). The CDR3 length is 12 residues. Looked up from germline, CDR1 is SGHRS and CDR2 is YFSETQ. V was clipped by 3 bases and J by 3 bases, with 6 bases between them. The CDR3 coding sequence is TGCGCCAGCAGCTCAGGGGAAGAGACCCAGTACTTC. Encoded protein: CASSSGEETQYF.

This rearrangement joins TRBV20-1 to TRBJ2-7; unclear D gene. V was trimmed by 8 bases and J by 3 bases, leaving 11 bases between them. CDR3 length equals 11 residues. Germline V CDR1 and CDR2: DFQATT, SNEGSKA (reference sequence). This CDR3 reads CSLRVNYEQYF. The CDR3 DNA is TGCAGTCTCCGCGTTAACTACGAGCAGTACTTC.

The rearrangement links TRBV6-1 to TRBJ2-7, with a possible D match to TRBD1 (6 bases). Trimming cost V 6 bases and J 4 bases, with 10 bases left between them. The CDR3 extends over 12 amino acids. Looked up from germline, CDR1 is MNHNS and CDR2 is SASEGT. CDR3 DNA sequence: TGTGCCAGCAGGCCCGGACAGTACGAGCAGTACTTC. This translates into CASRPGQYEQYF.

The sample holds a few counts of this clone. The chain joins TRBV30 to TRBJ1-2, with 8 bases lining up with TRBD1. The CDR3 spans 14 residues. The germline V gene has CDR1 GTSNPN and CDR2 SVGIG (reference sequence). Losses at the gene ends were 0 bases for V and 8 bases for J; bases not matched to a gene: 8. CDR3 DNA sequence: TGTGCCTGGAGTGTATTAGGACAGGGTGGCGGCTACACCTTC. It is translated as CAWSVLGQGGGYTF.

The sample holds a few counts of this clone. Other DNA sequences in the sample encode the same CDR3. The J gene is TRBJ2-3, the V gene TRBV9; D ambiguous. The V end was cut by 3 bases, the J end by 3 bases, with 5 bases between. This CDR3 comprises 12 residues. In germline, CDR1 is SGDLS, CDR2 YYNGEE. This CDR3 is CASSAPTDTQYF. CDR3 bases: TGTGCCAGCAGCGCCCCGACAGATACGCAGTATTTT.

The genes are TRBV6-1 and TRBJ1-2; D gene uncertain. Per the germline V gene, CDR1 is MNHNS and CDR2 is SASEGT. This CDR3 is 13 amino acids long. Between the trimmed V and J ends, which lost 8 bases and 4 bases, there was a span of 14 bases. The chain's CDR3 is CASWTLLTYGYTF. The CDR3, as DNA: TGTGCCAGCTGGACTTTACTGACCTATGGCTACACCTTC.

This chain connects TRBV28 to TRBJ2-7, with D hard to call. Germline V gene lookup returns CDR1 MDHEN and CDR2 SYDVKM. This CDR3 spans 13 amino acids. The V gene lost 7 bases and the J gene lost 3 bases, with 13 bases spanning the gap. CDR3 DNA: TGTGCCAGCAAGAGTACAGCCGACTACGAGCAGTACTTC. It is translated as CASKSTADYEQYF.

CDR3 DNA sequence: TGTGCCAGCAGCCCGGGACTAGCGGGAGGAAACTACGAGCAGTACTTC. Translation: CASSPGLAGGNYEQYF. The V gene is TRBV11-1, the J gene TRBJ2-7; 15 nucleotides agree with TRBD2. V lost 5 bases and J lost 3; bases outside the gene matches: 5. CDR3 length equals 16 residues. Germline assignment: CDR1 SGHAT and CDR2 FQDESV (reference sequence).